The present TCR beta chain was sequenced within a study of blood T cell repertoires in COVID-19. Overall study context: Some COVID-19 samples were acute and others convalescent; all came from the United States, Italy and Spain. Sample material is recorded as cDNA or gDNA derived from T cells, B-cell-depleted T cells, or PBMCs.

Per the authors' pipeline: Quantification of nucleated cells was approximated via reference gene primer amplification. Libraries were prepared by immunoSEQ multiplex PCR; TCRdb keeps only in-frame clonotypes and omits some of them. That table furnishes V, J and clone size, whereas the DNA furnished D and trimming. The table includes approximately 68,000 clones, roughly 82% detected once. The junction had 5 bases not matched to a gene; V was cut back by 6 bases and J by 1 base. The germline CDR1 and CDR2 sequences are LNHNV and YYDKDF (reference sequence). The CDR3 runs to 15 residues. The specimen sequenced was peripheral blood. The chain combines TRBV15 with TRBJ2-5; 10 bases match TRBD1. The TCR comes from an older man with active COVID-19. CDR3 DNA sequence: TGTGCCACCAGAACGGGACAGGGGATCCAAGAGACCCAGTACTTC. Protein product: CATRTGQGIQETQYF.